This TCR beta chain originates from a study of blood T cell repertoires in COVID-19. Study-wide background: Some COVID-19 samples were acute and others convalescent; all came from the United States, Italy and Spain.

The authors' processing: Amplified reference gene primers provided the basis for estimating nucleated cell counts. Sequencing was performed with immunoSEQ multiplex PCR; in TCRdb, only in-frame clones are kept and a portion is missing. D and trimming were read from the DNA, whereas the V and J calls and clone size are those reported in that table. The profile shows approximately 84,000 clones, around four fifths of them singletons. CDR3 length: 14 amino acids. V lost 5 bases to trimming and J lost 3 bases; unmatched junction nucleotides: 8. Germline lookup yields CDR1 SGHRS and CDR2 YFSETQ. This clonotype was obtained from a human donor in a cohort sampled during active COVID-19. This chain connects TRBV5-1 to TRBJ2-7; 7 bases line up with TRBD1. The sequenced sample was peripheral blood. CDR3 coding DNA: TGCGCCAGCAGTTCTATGACAGGGAACTACGAGCAGTACTTC. Its protein is CASSSMTGNYEQYF.